The present T cell receptor beta chain was sequenced within a study of cytomegalovirus exposure and HLA in healthy donors. Study-level background: From HLA-typed donors, an early data release held some 91 million unique TCRs. Researchers found that about 82% of fewer than 450 genotyped donors fell within the Caucasian-associated ancestry cluster.

This CDR3 has 16 amino acids. J gave up 5 bases and V 0 bases, and 9 bases lay outside the gene matches. Germline CDR1 SGHRS, CDR2 YFSETQ. The PCR used 60 Vbeta and 13 Jbeta primers. Profiled with immunoSEQ multiplex PCR; TCRdb holds only in-frame clones, not every one. The table includes about 160,000 clones, around 80% detected once. The chain joins TRBV5-1 to TRBJ2-5; 8 bases match TRBD2. The clonotype was recovered from a male donor in good health and CMV-seronegative. Sequenced: PBMCs. The CDR3 coding sequence is TGCGCCAGCAGCTTGGCCTTCGGGGGGGCCGAGGAGACCCAGTACTTC. Amino acid sequence: CASSLAFGGAEETQYF.